The 20 T cell receptor beta chains below come from one sample, sequenced in a study of T cell repertoires in cytomegalovirus infection. TCRdb processed the reads anew with MiXCR; each CDR3 protein has one entry. The sample carries hundreds of thousands of distinct CDR3 sequences, under 40% recorded once. The sample was PBMCs. These receptor sequences come from a human donor in good health (CMV status not recorded). Some clones in this sample may be carry-over from other donors' samples.

The chain uses TRBV28 and TRBJ1-2, with D maybe TRBD1 (6 bases). Trimming left V 6 bases short and J 4 bases short, with 18 bases between. This CDR3 contains 15 residues. Germline values: CDR1 MDHEN, CDR2 SYDVKM. CDR3 bases: TGTGCCAGCAGAGGAGGGGGTAGAGTTAGCTATGGCTACACCTTC. Protein sequence: CASRGGGRVSYGYTF.

The rearrangement uses TRBV27 and TRBJ1-3; maybe TRBD1 (5 bases). Trimming took off 8 bases at V and 0 bases at J, with 17 bases between the two ends. Germline CDR1 is MNHEY and CDR2 is SMNVEV (reference sequence). The CDR3 consists of 16 residues. For the CDR3, the DNA is TGTGCCAGCCGTAGGGGAGGGTCGAGCTCTGGAAACACCATATATTTT. Its translation is CASRRGGSSSGNTIYF.

The gene calls are TRBV19 and TRBJ2-7; D possibly corresponds to TRBD2 (5 bases). The germline CDR1 and CDR2 sequences are LNHDA and SQIVND (reference sequence). Trimming pared 1 base from V and 3 bases from J, leaving 7 bases between. This CDR3 has 13 residues. As DNA, the CDR3 is TGTGCCAGTAGTATAGTTCGGGGCTACGAGCAGTACTTC. Translated, it gives CASSIVRGYEQYF.

DNA of the CDR3: TGCGCCAGCAGCTTTCGGGACAGAGCCAAAAACATTCAGTACTTC. This translates into CASSFRDRAKNIQYF. This chain connects TRBV5-1 to TRBJ2-4; 7 bases align to TRBD1. The CDR3 sequence is 15 residues long. V trimming: 2 bases; J trimming: 0 bases; junction bases outside the gene matches: 2. Germline values: CDR1 SGHRS, CDR2 YFSETQ.

There are a few counts of this clonotype. This chain uses TRBV6-2 or TRBV6-3 with TRBJ2-7; 8 nucleotides line up with TRBD1. This CDR3 is built from 15 residues. Germline CDR1 reads MNHEY; CDR2 reads SVGEGT. J lost 3 bases, V lost 2 bases, and 6 bases had no gene match. DNA for the CDR3: TGTGCCAGCAGTTACCGGACAGGGTGGAACTACGAGCAGTACTTC. This encodes CASSYRTGWNYEQYF.

This clonotype was detected a few times. CDR3 DNA: TGTGCCAGCAGCGACAAGGGGGGAAGGACTGAAGCTTTCTTT. Amino acids: CASSDKGGRTEAFF. The rearrangement uses TRBV7-6 and TRBJ1-1; possibly TRBD1 for D (6 bases). V lost 5 bases, J lost 5 bases, and 15 bases lay in between. CDR3 size: 14 residues. Germline CDR1 reads SGHVS; CDR2 reads FNYEAQ.

This clonotype appeared a few times. The rearrangement links TRBV25-1 to TRBJ1-1; D might be TRBD1 (6 bases). CDR1 and CDR2 (germline): MGHDK, SYGVNS. Trimming took 6 bases from V and 1 from J, leaving 12 bases between them. The length of the CDR3 is 14 residues. CDR3 sequence (DNA): TGTGCCAGCAGGGCCTCGGGACAGAACACTGAAGCTTTCTTT. Translating it yields CASRASGQNTEAFF.

This clonotype has more than one count but fewer than ten. In nucleotides, the CDR3 is TGTGCCAGCAGGACACAGGGCGGCGTATATGAGCAGTTCTTC. Its protein is CASRTQGGVYEQFF. This chain links TRBV27 with TRBJ2-1, with D perhaps matching TRBD1 (6 bases). V was cut by 6 bases and J by 8 bases, with 17 bases left in between. The CDR3 is 14 amino acids. The V gene's germline CDR1 is MNHEY and CDR2 SMNVEV (reference sequence).

V gene TRBV15 combines with J gene TRBJ1-5; 7 bases are shared with TRBD1. CDR1 LNHNV and CDR2 YYDKDF come from the germline V gene (reference sequence). The CDR3 has 16 amino acids. V shed 0 bases and J 6 bases; nucleotides not matched to a gene: 8. DNA for the CDR3: TGTGCCACCAGCAGAGACCGACAGGGAAAGCGTCAGCCCCAGCATTTT. It translates to CATSRDRQGKRQPQHF. The full variable domain, completed using reference TRBV15 and TRBJ1-5, is DAMVIQNPRYQVTQFGKPVTLSCSQTLNHNVMYWYQQKSSQAPKLLFHYYDKDFNNEADTPDNFQSRRPNTSFCFLDIRSPGLGDTAMYLCATSRDRQGKRQPQHFGDGTRLSIL.

The V gene is TRBV6-8, the J gene TRBJ2-5; 9 bases agree with TRBD2. Per germline, CDR1 MNHGY and CDR2 SAAAGT. The CDR3 runs 15 residues. The trim removed 2 bases at V and 1 base at J, leaving 2 bases unmatched. The CDR3 here is CASSYVAGAQETQYF. CDR3 sequence (DNA): TGTGCCAGCAGTTACGTAGCGGGGGCCCAAGAGACCCAGTACTTC.

This clonotype was picked up a small number of times. V and J are TRBV24-1 and TRBJ1-2, with 7 bases lining up with TRBD1. This CDR3 spans 12 amino acids. Germline CDR1 KGHDR, CDR2 SFDVKD. V lost 10 bases, J lost 6 bases, and 7 bases stayed unmatched. The CDR3 region is CATGAQGDGYTF. Here the CDR3 DNA reads TGTGCCACGGGGGCCCAGGGGGATGGCTACACCTTC.

This clonotype was found a few times. The rearrangement joins TRBV19 to TRBJ2-5; D gene ambiguous. The CDR3 has 16 amino acids. Germline loops: CDR1 LNHDA, CDR2 SQIVND (reference sequence). Trimming left V 1 base short and J 5 bases short, with 17 bases between. The CDR3, as DNA: TGTGCCAGTAGTATAGGATCCCCCGGACGGTGGGAGACCCAGTACTTC. This sequence encodes CASSIGSPGRWETQYF.

The chain employs TRBV5-1 and TRBJ1-1, with D uncertain. Trimming removed 0 bases at V and 10 bases at J, with 19 bases between. The CDR3 spans 15 residues. The V gene's germline CDR1 is SGHRS and CDR2 YFSETQ. Here the CDR3 reads CASSLVGGIFGRAFF. In DNA form, the CDR3 reads TGCGCCAGCAGCTTGGTTGGAGGGATTTTCGGAAGAGCTTTCTTT.

This clonotype was detected a few times. The chain recombines TRBV20-1 with TRBJ2-2, with D possibly TRBD1 on 6 matching bases. Per the germline V gene, CDR1 is DFQATT and CDR2 is SNEGSKA (reference sequence). CDR3 length: 14 residues. The V end lost 5 bases, the J end lost 5 bases, and 15 bases lay between the germline ends. The CDR3 nucleotides are TGCAGTGCTCCCGGACAGATGGGGACCGGGGAGCTGTTTTTT. Amino acids: CSAPGQMGTGELFF.

The sample holds many counts of this clonotype. The chain uses TRBV7-2 and TRBJ2-5; the D is unclear. The germline gives CDR1 SGHTA, CDR2 FQGNSA. The germline V and J ends were trimmed by 0 bases and 5 bases, with 7 bases remaining between them. The CDR3 totals 13 residues. CDR3 DNA: TGTGCCAGCAGCTTAGCAGGGCCCGAGACCCAGTACTTC. It specifies CASSLAGPETQYF. The complete variable domain, with remaining parts taken from reference TRBV7-2 and TRBJ2-5, reads GAGVSQSPSNKVTEKGKDVELRCDPISGHTALYWYRQSLGQGLEFLIYFQGNSAPDKSGLPSDRFSAERTGGSVSTLTIQRTQQEDSAVYLCASSLAGPETQYFGPGTRLLVL.

This clonotype has just a few counts. V is TRBV6-6 and J is TRBJ2-1; D gene unclear. Germline V lookup: CDR1 MNHNY, CDR2 SVGAGI (reference sequence). V lost 7 bases to trimming and J lost 10 bases, with 17 bases between them. This CDR3 region has 13 residues. This CDR3 reads CASTGVGMGEQFF. Here the CDR3 DNA reads TGTGCCAGCACTGGGGTAGGGATGGGGGAGCAGTTCTTC.

V is TRBV6-6 and J is TRBJ1-5; TRBD1 might be the D (5 bases). There are 14 residues in the CDR3. Germline V gene sequence: CDR1 MNHNY, CDR2 SVGAGI (reference sequence). The V end lost 1 base, the J end lost 6 bases, and 10 bases lay between the germline ends. The CDR3 sequence: CASSYFGDAQPQHF. The CDR3 DNA is TGTGCCAGCAGTTACTTCGGGGACGCTCAGCCCCAGCATTTT.

A note on this clonotype: The junction departs from germline at one end; a sequencing error may be responsible. The chain recombines TRBV28 with TRBJ2-1; a weak D match, TRBD2 (6 bases). CDR1 MDHEN and CDR2 SYDVKM come from the germline V gene. CDR3 length: 16 amino acids. CDR3 amino acids: CASSLGRLAVYNDQFF. The CDR3 nucleotides are TGTGCAAGCAGTTTAGGTCGGTTAGCGGTCTACAATGATCAGTTCTTC.

The DNA of the CDR3 is TGCGCCAGCAGCCAAGACGGGGGTTATGAGCAGTTCTTC. It translates to CASSQDGGYEQFF. This chain links TRBV4-1 with TRBJ2-1, with D maybe TRBD2 (6 bases). V lost 0 bases to trimming and J lost 8 bases, with 8 bases between them. CDR1 and CDR2 from the germline V gene are MGHRA and YSYEKL. This CDR3 contains 13 residues.

V is TRBV7-8 and J is TRBJ1-5; D uncertain. This CDR3 contains 19 residues. The V gene's germline CDR1 is SGHVS and CDR2 FQNEAQ. V dropped 1 base and J dropped 0 bases, with 19 bases sitting between them. For the CDR3, the DNA is TGTGCCAGCAGCTTAGATCGTTTCCATAGGCAGAATAGCAATCAGCCCCAGCATTTT. Its protein product is CASSLDRFHRQNSNQPQHF. The whole variable domain, remainder taken from reference TRBV7-8 and TRBJ1-5, is GAGVSQSPRYKVAKRGQDVALRCDPISGHVSLFWYQQALGQGPEFLTYFQNEAQLDKSGLPSDRFFAERPEGSVSTLKIQRTQQEDSAVYLCASSLDRFHRQNSNQPQHFGDGTRLSIL.